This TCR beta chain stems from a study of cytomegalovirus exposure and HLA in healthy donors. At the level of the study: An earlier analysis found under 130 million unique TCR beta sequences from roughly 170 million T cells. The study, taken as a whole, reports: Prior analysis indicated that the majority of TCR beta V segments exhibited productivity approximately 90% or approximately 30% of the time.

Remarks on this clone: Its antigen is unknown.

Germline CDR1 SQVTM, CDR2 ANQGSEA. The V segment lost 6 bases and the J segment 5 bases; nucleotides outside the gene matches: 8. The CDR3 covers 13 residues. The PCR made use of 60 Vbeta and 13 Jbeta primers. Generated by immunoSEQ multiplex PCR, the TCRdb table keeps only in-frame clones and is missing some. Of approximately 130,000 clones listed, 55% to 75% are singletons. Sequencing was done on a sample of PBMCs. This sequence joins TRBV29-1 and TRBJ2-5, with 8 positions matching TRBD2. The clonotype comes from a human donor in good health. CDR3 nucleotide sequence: TGCAGCGTCAAAGCGGGAGTGTTGGAGACCCAGTACTTC. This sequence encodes CSVKAGVLETQYF.